Below, 26 T cell receptor beta chains from the same sample are listed, as sequenced in a study of blood T cell repertoires in COVID-19. Sequenced by immunoSEQ multiplex PCR; TCRdb stores in-frame clones only, minus some. The sample lists approximately 200,000 clones, approximately 90% occurring once. The sequenced sample consisted of peripheral blood. These receptors all come from a man between 60 and 70 years old who had recovered from COVID-19.

The chain couples TRBV7-2 to TRBJ1-4, with a possible D match to TRBD1 (5 bases). The CDR3 totals 14 residues. V shed 5 bases and J shed 8 bases, with 15 bases lying between them. The germline V gene encodes CDR1 SGHTA and CDR2 FQGNSA. CDR3 residues: CASSPQAGNEKLFF. The CDR3 DNA reads as TGTGCCAGCAGCCCGCAGGCAGGGAACGAAAAACTGTTTTTT. The complete variable domain, with remaining parts taken from reference TRBV7-2 and TRBJ1-4, reads GAGVSQSPSNKVTEKGKDVELRCDPISGHTALYWYRQSLGQGLEFLIYFQGNSAPDKSGLPSDRFSAERTGGSVSTLTIQRTQQEDSAVYLCASSPQAGNEKLFFGSGTQLSVL.

The chain uses TRBV11-2 and TRBJ2-7; no reliable D call. The CDR3 loop spans 13 amino acids. V was shortened by 1 base and J by 2 bases, with 6 bases between the two germline ends. CDR1 SGHAT and CDR2 FQNNGV come from the germline V gene. This chain's CDR3 is CASSLAETYEQYF. In DNA form, the CDR3 reads TGTGCCAGCAGCTTAGCTGAGACCTACGAGCAGTACTTC.

The chain couples TRBV20-1 to TRBJ2-3, with 8 nucleotides matching TRBD1. With 3 bases clipped from V and 3 bases from J, the junction kept 11 bases outside the gene matches. This CDR3 spans 16 amino acids. The germline gives CDR1 DFQATT, CDR2 SNEGSKA (reference sequence). The CDR3 reads CSASDRGTPATDTQYF. The DNA of the CDR3 is TGCAGTGCTAGTGACAGGGGAACCCCTGCAACAGATACGCAGTATTTT.

This sequence joins TRBV28 and TRBJ1-2, with D unclear. The germline gives CDR1 MDHEN, CDR2 SYDVKM. The V end was cut by 5 bases, the J end by 5 bases, with 9 bases between. This CDR3 is built from 12 residues. The CDR3, as DNA: TGTGCCAGCAGTCCACACGTATATGGCTACACCTTC. It codes for CASSPHVYGYTF.

In this sample, this clone turned up many times. The chain recombines TRBV7-8 with TRBJ1-1, with D possibly matching TRBD1 (6 bases). From germline, CDR1 is SGHVS and CDR2 FQNEAQ. The CDR3 spans 11 residues. Trimming shortened V by 5 bases and J by 5 bases, and 6 bases separated the two germline ends. The CDR3, as DNA: TGTGCCAGCAGCCAGGGGACTGAAGCTTTCTTT. It translates to CASSQGTEAFF.

The chain joins TRBV5-1 to TRBJ2-3; the match to TRBD1 covers 7 bases. V shed 0 bases and J 4 bases; nucleotides not matched to a gene: 8. This CDR3 has 16 amino acids. The germline gives CDR1 SGHRS, CDR2 YFSETQ. CDR3 sequence (DNA): TGCGCCAGCAGCTTGGCTACACAGGGGTCCCCAGATACGCAGTATTTT. Protein: CASSLATQGSPDTQYF.

The gene calls are TRBV11-3 and TRBJ2-7, with D tentatively TRBD1 (6 bases). This CDR3 has 15 residues. The V gene lost 1 base and the J gene lost 3 bases, with 13 bases spanning the gap. CDR1 and CDR2 (germline): SGHNT, YENEEA. CDR3 in DNA: TGTGCCAGCAGCTTAGGGCGGTCCAGGGGCTACGAGCAGTACTTC. Protein: CASSLGRSRGYEQYF.

V and J are TRBV3-1 (or the pseudogene TRBV3-2) and TRBJ2-7; maybe TRBD2 (5 bases). Per germline, CDR1 LGHDT and CDR2 YNNKEL (reference sequence). Trimming took off 0 bases at V and 4 bases at J, with 10 bases between the two ends. This CDR3 contains 14 residues. This chain's CDR3 is CASSQDLSGYEQYF. CDR3 DNA sequence: TGTGCCAGCAGCCAAGACCTGTCGGGATACGAGCAGTACTTC.

V is TRBV5-6 and J is TRBJ1-2, with 10 bases identical to TRBD1. CDR1 is SGHDT and CDR2 is YYEEEE in the germline V gene. Trimming at V came to 0 bases and at J to 4 bases, leaving 6 bases not matched to a gene. This CDR3 is 16 amino acids long. The CDR3 protein is CASSLAGTGDSYGYTF. CDR3 in DNA: TGTGCCAGCAGCTTGGCTGGGACAGGGGACAGCTATGGCTACACCTTC.

The chain links TRBV19 to TRBJ2-7; D unclear. There are 12 residues in the CDR3. Trimming removed 5 bases at V and 3 bases at J, with 8 bases between. Germline values: CDR1 LNHDA, CDR2 SQIVND (reference sequence). CDR3 in amino acids: CASSRAGYEQYF. DNA for the CDR3: TGTGCCAGTAGTCGAGCAGGCTACGAGCAGTACTTC.

The chain uses TRBV3-1 (or the pseudogene TRBV3-2) and TRBJ1-4, with TRBD1 identical over 8 bases. Germline V gene sequence: CDR1 LGHDT, CDR2 YNNKEL (reference sequence). The CDR3 totals 15 residues. V shed 4 bases and J 6 bases; nucleotides not matched to a gene: 7. DNA of the CDR3: TGTGCCAGCAGCCCAGGACAGGGAAAGGATGAAAAACTGTTTTTT. Amino acids: CASSPGQGKDEKLFF.

The chain recombines TRBV2 with TRBJ2-7; no reliable D call. This CDR3 spans 11 amino acids. V was shortened by 5 bases and J by 3 bases, with 5 bases between the two germline ends. Looked up from germline, CDR1 is SNHLY and CDR2 is FYNNEI. CDR3: CASSPHYEQYF. CDR3 sequence (DNA): TGTGCCAGCAGTCCACACTACGAGCAGTACTTC.

The chain carries TRBV6-5 and TRBJ1-1; TRBD1 might be the D (5 bases). Germline V lookup: CDR1 MNHEY, CDR2 SVGAGI. Between the trimmed V and J ends, which lost 2 bases and 1 base, there was a span of 14 bases. The CDR3 loop spans 16 amino acids. The DNA of the CDR3 is TGTGCCAGCAGTTACCGGTCAGGGAGGCGGAACACTGAAGCTTTCTTT. This gives the protein CASSYRSGRRNTEAFF.

The V gene is TRBV6-5, the J gene TRBJ2-7; TRBD1 might be the D (5 bases). Germline loops: CDR1 MNHEY, CDR2 SVGAGI. The CDR3 contains 12 residues. Trimming pared 10 bases from V and 6 bases from J, leaving 16 bases between. This CDR3 reads CATRQGIGEQYF. CDR3 DNA: TGTGCCACAAGGCAGGGCATCGGCGAGCAGTACTTC.

The V and J genes are TRBV21-1 and TRBJ1-1; the table gives TRBD1 as D, unverified against the DNA. TRBV21-1 has pseudogene status. CDR3 length: 14 amino acids. The CDR3 protein is CASSCRDRDTEAFF. The CDR3, as DNA: TGTGCCAGCAGCTGCCGGGACAGGGACACTGAAGCTTTCTTT.

The chain joins TRBV5-1 to TRBJ2-7, with 8 bases matching TRBD2. V lost 5 bases, J lost 1 base, and 11 bases stayed unmatched. This CDR3 is 16 amino acids long. Germline CDR1 and CDR2: SGHRS and YFSETQ. The DNA for the CDR3 is TGCGCCAGCAGTACCGCCCGGAGCGGGGGTTCCTACGAGCAGTACTTC. It encodes CASSTARSGGSYEQYF.

This rearrangement joins TRBV9 to TRBJ2-7; perhaps TRBD1 as D (6 bases). The germline V gene has CDR1 SGDLS and CDR2 YYNGEE. The V end lost 3 bases, the J end lost 3 bases, and 16 bases lay between the germline ends. The CDR3 loop spans 15 amino acids. CDR3 sequence (DNA): TGTGCCAGCAGCGAATCCGGGACACCCGGCTACGAGCAGTACTTC. It translates to CASSESGTPGYEQYF. Using reference TRBV9 and TRBJ2-7 for the parts outside the CDR3, the full variable domain is DSGVTQTPKHLITATGQRVTLRCSPRSGDLSVYWYQQSLDQGLQFLIQYYNGEERAKGNILERFSAQQFPDLHSELNLSSLELGDSALYFCASSESGTPGYEQYFGPGTRLTVT.

The V and J genes are TRBV24-1 and TRBJ2-7, with TRBD1 identical over 7 bases. The CDR3 runs to 16 residues. V lost 4 bases to trimming and J lost 3 bases; unmatched junction nucleotides: 11. The germline V gene has CDR1 KGHDR and CDR2 SFDVKD. The CDR3 loop reads CATSDPVKGAGYEQYF. As DNA, the CDR3 is TGTGCCACCAGTGACCCCGTTAAGGGGGCTGGCTACGAGCAGTACTTC.

The V gene is TRBV30, the J gene TRBJ1-2, with 8 bases lining up with TRBD1. Germline CDR1 is GTSNPN and CDR2 is SVGIG (reference sequence). This CDR3 has 14 amino acids. The trim removed 2 bases at V and 3 bases at J, leaving 5 bases unmatched. CDR3 loop: CAWSHGQGDYGYTF. The CDR3 DNA reads TGTGCCTGGAGTCACGGACAGGGTGACTATGGCTACACCTTC.

There are a few counts of this clone. The chain's CDR3 is CASSKRRGGIMNTEAFF. CDR3 nucleotide sequence: TGTGCCAGCAGCAAACGGAGGGGGGGTATCATGAACACTGAAGCTTTCTTT. The chain couples TRBV7-2 to TRBJ1-1; tentatively, D is TRBD1 (6 bases). CDR1 is SGHTA and CDR2 is FQGNSA in the germline V gene. V was cut by 5 bases and J by 0 bases, with 19 bases left in between. The CDR3 contains 17 residues.

The gene calls are TRBV13 and TRBJ1-4, with D possibly matching TRBD1 (6 bases). V was trimmed by 2 bases and J by 7 bases, leaving 11 bases between them. CDR3 size: 14 residues. CDR1 and CDR2 from the germline V gene are PRHDT and FYEKMQ (reference sequence). CDR3 in DNA: TGTGCCAGCAGCTTAAGACAGGTTGTTGAAAAACTGTTTTTT. It encodes CASSLRQVVEKLFF.

CDR3 region: CASSKRGSSDPQHF. CDR3 DNA: TGTGCCAGTTCTAAAAGGGGGTCCTCGGATCCCCAGCATTTT. The chain uses TRBV2 and TRBJ1-5; D perhaps matches TRBD1 (6 bases). The V end was cut by 9 bases, the J end by 10 bases, with 22 bases between. CDR1 SNHLY and CDR2 FYNNEI come from the germline V gene. CDR3 length: 14 residues.

J is TRBJ2-4 and V is TRBV28; 7 positions match TRBD2. Germline loops: CDR1 MDHEN, CDR2 SYDVKM. The CDR3 contains 15 residues. The V and J ends lost 5 bases and 8 bases, in that order; junction bases with no gene match: 12. CDR3 nucleotide sequence: TGTGCCAGCAGTCCCCACGGGAGGTCCGGGGACATTCAGTACTTC. As protein: CASSPHGRSGDIQYF.

The chain joins TRBV5-1 to TRBJ2-3; 7 nucleotides match TRBD2. The germline CDR1 and CDR2 sequences are SGHRS and YFSETQ. The CDR3 is 14 residues long. J gave up 4 bases and V 4 bases, and 6 bases lay outside the gene matches. CDR3 protein: CASSRGEVPDTQYF. CDR3 nucleotides: TGCGCCAGCAGCCGGGGGGAGGTCCCAGATACGCAGTATTTT. The full variable domain, its missing parts supplied by reference TRBV5-1 and TRBJ2-3, is KAGVTQTPRYLIKTRGQQVTLSCSPISGHRSVSWYQQTPGQGLQFLFEYFSETQRNKGNFPGRFSGRQFSNSRSEMNVSTLELGDSALYLCASSRGEVPDTQYFGPGTRLTVL.

This chain uses TRBV6-2 or TRBV6-3 with TRBJ2-7; 7 bases are shared with TRBD2. Germline V gene lookup returns CDR1 MNHEY and CDR2 SVGEGT. There are 18 residues in the CDR3. V gave up 2 bases and J gave up 4 bases; unmatched junction bases: 17. The CDR3 coding sequence is TGTGCCAGCAGTTACAATCTGAGGCTGCGCGGGGGTACTTACGAGCAGTACTTC. The encoded protein is CASSYNLRLRGGTYEQYF.

The chain combines TRBV4-2 with TRBJ2-1, with D perhaps matching TRBD2 (5 bases). V lost 8 bases, J lost 4 bases, and 15 bases lay in between. The CDR3 consists of 14 residues. In germline, CDR1 is LGHNA, CDR2 YNFKEQ. The CDR3 DNA reads TGTGCCAGCTCGGACGCAACGGGGTACAATGAGCAGTTCTTC. Translated: CASSDATGYNEQFF.